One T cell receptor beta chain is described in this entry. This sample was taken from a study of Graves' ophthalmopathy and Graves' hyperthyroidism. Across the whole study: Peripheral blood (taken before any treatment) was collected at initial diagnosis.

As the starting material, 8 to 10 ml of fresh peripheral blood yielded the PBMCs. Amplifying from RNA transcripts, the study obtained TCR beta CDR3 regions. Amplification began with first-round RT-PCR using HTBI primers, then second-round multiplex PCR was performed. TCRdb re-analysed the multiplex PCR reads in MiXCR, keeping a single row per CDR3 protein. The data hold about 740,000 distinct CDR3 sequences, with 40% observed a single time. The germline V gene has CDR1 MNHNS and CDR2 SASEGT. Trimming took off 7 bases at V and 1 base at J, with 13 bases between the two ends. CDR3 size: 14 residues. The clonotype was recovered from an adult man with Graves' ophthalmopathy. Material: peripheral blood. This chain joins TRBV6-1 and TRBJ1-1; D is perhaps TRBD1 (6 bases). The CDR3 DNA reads TGTGCCAGCACCCGGGACAAGGGGAACACTGAAGCTTTCTTT. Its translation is CASTRDKGNTEAFF.